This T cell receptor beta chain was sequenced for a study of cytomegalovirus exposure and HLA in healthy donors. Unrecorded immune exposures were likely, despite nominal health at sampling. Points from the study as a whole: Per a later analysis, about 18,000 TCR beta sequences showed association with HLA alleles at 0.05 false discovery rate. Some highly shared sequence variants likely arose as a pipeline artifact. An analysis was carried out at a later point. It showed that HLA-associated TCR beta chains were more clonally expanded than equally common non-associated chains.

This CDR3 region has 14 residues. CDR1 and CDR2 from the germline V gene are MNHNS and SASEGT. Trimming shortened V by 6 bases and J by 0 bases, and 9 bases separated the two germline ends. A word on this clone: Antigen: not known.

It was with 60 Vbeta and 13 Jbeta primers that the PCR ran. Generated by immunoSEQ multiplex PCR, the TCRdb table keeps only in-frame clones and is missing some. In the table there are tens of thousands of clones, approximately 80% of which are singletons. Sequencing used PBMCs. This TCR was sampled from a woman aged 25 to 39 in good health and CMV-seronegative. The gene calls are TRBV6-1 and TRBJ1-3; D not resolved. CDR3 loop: CASRGGSSGNTIYF. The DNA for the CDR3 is TGTGCCAGCAGGGGAGGCTCCTCTGGAAACACCATATATTTT.